The TCR beta chain under discussion was sequenced for a study of blood T cells in healthy people across ages. Study results and caveats: Higher diversity, along with more naive CD4+ cells, distinguished long-lived donors from aged donors.

The study isolated at least 6.5 million PBMCs from each sample. A minimum of 6 micrograms of total RNA was extracted per sample. In the case of this clonotype: Its antigen is unidentified.

With a J-beta primer mix and a sample-barcoded 5' primer, a second PCR ran roughly 6 to 11 cycles. The template-switch adaptor was a 5' adaptor with 12 random nucleotides. It tagged each cDNA molecule. TCRdb called the 5' RACE reads again in MiXCR, with one record for every CDR3 protein. This table has 980,000 or so distinct CDR3 sequences, around 46% appearing once. This receptor was taken from a young man in good health. The sequenced material came from blood.

As DNA, the CDR3 is TGTGCCAGCAGCTTAACCGGGACAGCCTCCTACGAGCAGTACTTC. Amino acid sequence: CASSLTGTASYEQYF. This sequence joins TRBV28 and TRBJ2-7; 7 bases are shared with TRBD1. V was pared by 6 bases and J by 0 bases, with 8 bases of the junction left unmatched. From germline, CDR1 is MDHEN and CDR2 SYDVKM. The CDR3 covers 15 residues.